These 30 T cell receptor beta chains were sequenced from one sample in a study of radiotherapy plus CTLA-4 blockade in lung cancer. Only in-frame clones appear in the TCRdb table, and some are missing; sequencing was by immunoSEQ multiplex PCR. The data contain roughly 110,000 clones, 70% to 90% of them singletons. Material: peripheral blood, obtained from a patient treated with radiotherapy plus ipilimumab. These receptors were collected from a human donor with non-small cell lung cancer that progressed on radiotherapy plus ipilimumab. Some clones in this sample may be carry-over from other donors' samples.

This clone occurred a few times. The V and J genes are TRBV28 and TRBJ2-7; a weak D match, TRBD2 (7 bases). V shed 8 bases and J shed 2 bases, with 13 bases lying between them. Per germline, CDR1 MDHEN and CDR2 SYDVKM. The CDR3 is made up of 13 amino acids. The CDR3 coding sequence is TGTGCCAGCGATGGGGGGGGCCCCTACGAGCAGTACTTC. It encodes CASDGGGPYEQYF.

CDR3 residues: CASSTRPGSGEHF. The CDR3 coding sequence is TGTGCCAGCAGCACCCGCCCGGGTTCTGGAGAGCATTTT. This chain connects TRBV7-2 to TRBJ1-5, with D unresolved. CDR1 is SGHTA and CDR2 is FQGNSA in the germline V gene. Deletions cut 5 bases from V and 14 bases from J, with 19 bases between. The CDR3 runs to 13 residues.

This clone was observed once. The rearrangement uses TRBV14 and TRBJ1-4; unclear D gene. Trimming shortened V by 1 base and J by 11 bases, and 11 bases separated the two germline ends. CDR1 SGHDN and CDR2 FVKESK come from the germline V gene. The CDR3 is made up of 13 amino acids. The CDR3, as DNA: TGTGCCAGCAGCCAAGGACGAACTTATAAACTGTTTTTT. Its translation: CASSQGRTYKLFF.

This chain connects TRBV5-1 to TRBJ2-7; possibly TRBD1 for D (5 bases). Between the trimmed V and J ends, which lost 0 bases and 2 bases, there was a span of 9 bases. The CDR3 spans 14 residues. Germline V gene sequence: CDR1 SGHRS, CDR2 YFSETQ. CDR3 coding DNA: TGCGCCAGCAGCTTGGTGACAGATACCTACGAGCAGTACTTC. It specifies CASSLVTDTYEQYF.

The V call is TRBV10-2, the J call TRBJ1-4; 12 bases map to TRBD1. V lost 5 bases to trimming and J lost 4 bases; unmatched junction nucleotides: 8. Germline values: CDR1 WSHSY, CDR2 SAAADI. This CDR3 is built from 17 residues. CDR3 loop: CASSTGTGGFFNEKLFF. In nucleotides, the CDR3 is TGCGCCAGCAGTACTGGGACAGGGGGCTTTTTTAATGAAAAACTGTTTTTT.

The CDR3 DNA reads as TGCGCCAGCAGCTCGTTAAGTACGGGCTTTGGAAACACCATATATTTT. This codes for CASSSLSTGFGNTIYF. The chain joins TRBV5-1 to TRBJ1-3; D is unresolved. Germline CDR1 reads SGHRS; CDR2 reads YFSETQ. CDR3 size: 16 residues. V shed 3 bases and J shed 3 bases, with 16 bases lying between them.

The chain joins TRBV19 to TRBJ1-2; no definite D call. Germline CDR1 and CDR2: LNHDA and SQIVND (reference sequence). With 6 bases removed from V and 7 bases from J, the gap between germline ends came to 15 bases. CDR3 length: 13 amino acids. The CDR3 DNA reads as TGTGCCAGTAGGGCACTTGCCTCGGGTGGCTACACCTTC. Translated: CASRALASGGYTF.

J is TRBJ2-1 and V is TRBV5-1; 10 bases are a match to TRBD2. Germline V lookup: CDR1 SGHRS, CDR2 YFSETQ. CDR3 size: 17 residues. V gave up 0 bases and J gave up 0 bases; unmatched junction bases: 3. The CDR3 spells CASSLVSGGSSYNEQFF. The CDR3, as DNA: TGCGCCAGCAGCTTGGTTAGCGGGGGGAGCTCCTACAATGAGCAGTTCTTC.

This clone was counted a single time. The chain employs TRBV7-3 and TRBJ1-1; 8 nucleotides line up with TRBD1. The junction had 8 bases not matched to a gene; V was cut back by 1 base and J by 7 bases. The CDR3 loop spans 15 amino acids. The V gene's germline CDR1 is SGHTA and CDR2 FQGTGA. The CDR3 bases are TGTGCCAGCAGCTTAAGTGGTCCGGGGACAGGTGAAGCTTTCTTT. This gives the protein CASSLSGPGTGEAFF.

The chain joins TRBV6-1 to TRBJ1-1, with a weak D call TRBD1 (5 bases). Germline lookup yields CDR1 MNHNS and CDR2 SASEGT. This CDR3 is 17 amino acids long. Trimming pared 2 bases from V and 0 bases from J, leaving 16 bases between. The CDR3 loop is CASSEWSGGGMNTEAFF. Here the CDR3 DNA reads TGTGCCAGCAGTGAATGGTCCGGGGGGGGTATGAACACTGAAGCTTTCTTT.

The chain couples TRBV7-9 to TRBJ2-5, with D perhaps TRBD1 (6 bases). V was cut by 1 base and J by 5 bases, with 14 bases left in between. This CDR3 spans 15 amino acids. In germline, CDR1 is SEHNR, CDR2 FQNEAQ (reference sequence). The CDR3: CASSLVWGRGETQYF. The CDR3, as DNA: TGTGCCAGCAGCTTAGTTTGGGGGCGCGGGGAGACCCAGTACTTC.

V is TRBV6-5 and J is TRBJ1-2, with 9 nucleotides matching TRBD1. The ends lost 5 bases at V and 8 bases at J; junction bases unmatched: 3. Germline V gives CDR1 MNHEY, CDR2 SVGAGI. There are 12 residues in the CDR3. The CDR3 loop reads CASSGTGIGYTF. In DNA, the CDR3 is TGTGCCAGCAGTGGGACAGGGATCGGCTACACCTTC.

The chain has TRBV18 and TRBJ2-1; D is ambiguous. V was trimmed by 2 bases and J by 5 bases, leaving 10 bases between them. The CDR3 spans 14 residues. Looked up from germline, CDR1 is KGHSH and CDR2 is LQKENI. In DNA form, the CDR3 reads TGTGCCAGCTCACCAGGGCAGATTAACAATGAGCAGTTCTTC. Its protein is CASSPGQINNEQFF. The whole variable domain, filled in from reference TRBV18 and TRBJ2-1, reads NAGVMQNPRHLVRRRGQEARLRCSPMKGHSHVYWYRQLPEEGLKFMVYLQKENIIDESGMPKERFSAEFPKEGPSILRIQQVVRGDSAAYFCASSPGQINNEQFFGPGTRLTVL.

This chain connects TRBV5-4 to TRBJ2-7; the D is unclear. The V and J ends lost 2 bases and 1 base respectively, with 7 bases between them. This CDR3 has 13 amino acids. CDR1 is SGHNT and CDR2 is YYREEE in the germline V gene (reference sequence). CDR3 sequence (DNA): TGTGCCAGCAGCTTACATGAATCCTACGAGCAGTACTTC. As protein: CASSLHESYEQYF.

V usage is TRBV5-6 and J usage is TRBJ2-2, with TRBD2 identical over 14 bases. V was clipped by 4 bases and J by 2 bases; unmatched bases: 4. In germline, CDR1 is SGHDT, CDR2 YYEEEE. The CDR3 length is 17 residues. CDR3 loop: CASSAGLAGVNTGELFF. CDR3 sequence (DNA): TGTGCCAGCAGCGCGGGACTAGCGGGGGTTAACACCGGGGAGCTGTTTTTT.

This clone was observed a few times. The rearrangement links TRBV9 to TRBJ2-1; D gene unclear. There are 14 residues in the CDR3. Per germline, CDR1 SGDLS and CDR2 YYNGEE. V lost 1 base and J 6 bases, leaving 11 bases between the germline ends. CDR3 region: CASSVSPAVNEQFF. The CDR3 DNA sequence: TGTGCCAGCAGCGTATCTCCCGCAGTCAATGAGCAGTTCTTC.

Points on this clone: No conserved phenylalanine or tryptophan is present at the end of the CDR3, so a read error is the likely explanation. J is TRBJ1-2 and V is TRBV5-4; 8 bases fit TRBD1. In germline, CDR1 is SGHNT, CDR2 YYREEE (reference sequence). V shed 4 bases and J 4 bases; nucleotides not matched to a gene: 9. CDR3 length: 15 amino acids. This chain's CDR3 is CASSPGQGVPYGYTL. DNA of the CDR3: TGTGCCAGCAGCCCCGGACAGGGAGTCCCCTATGGCTACACCCTC.

The chain combines TRBV15 with TRBJ1-5, with a possible D match to TRBD1 (6 bases). The CDR3 runs to 16 residues. Germline CDR1 and CDR2: LNHNV and YYDKDF (reference sequence). The V gene lost 0 bases and the J gene lost 2 bases, with 11 bases spanning the gap. The CDR3 sequence is CATSREQGKRNQPQHF. For the CDR3, the DNA is TGTGCCACCAGCAGAGAACAGGGTAAGCGCAATCAGCCCCAGCATTTT.

The chain joins TRBV27 to TRBJ1-2; D is ambiguous. Trimming left V 2 bases short and J 0 bases short, with 10 bases between. CDR1 and CDR2 from the germline V gene are MNHEY and SMNVEV (reference sequence). This CDR3 is 15 amino acids long. The CDR3 DNA follows: TGTGCCAGCAGTTTAAGTCGGGGAGCTAACTATGGCTACACCTTC. Protein sequence: CASSLSRGANYGYTF.

This chain uses TRBV18 with TRBJ2-5; no firm D call. V was pared by 5 bases and J by 0 bases, with 10 bases between. CDR3 size: 14 residues. Germline V gene sequence: CDR1 KGHSH, CDR2 LQKENI. The CDR3 reads CASSDTPYQETQYF. CDR3 in DNA: TGTGCCAGCTCAGATACACCGTACCAAGAGACCCAGTACTTC.

This rearrangement joins TRBV7-9 to TRBJ2-7, with D perhaps TRBD1 (7 bases). With 6 bases removed from V and 7 bases from J, the gap between germline ends came to 13 bases. The CDR3 loop spans 12 amino acids. Germline-derived CDR1 and CDR2 are SEHNR and FQNEAQ (reference sequence). DNA of the CDR3: TGTGCCAGCAGTGGGACAGCGGGTGAGCAGTACTTC. Translation: CASSGTAGEQYF.

The chain carries TRBV5-4 and TRBJ1-2; 10 bases are a match to TRBD1. This CDR3 is built from 14 residues. J was trimmed by 7 bases and V by 0 bases; bases with no gene match: 3. CDR1 and CDR2 from the germline V gene are SGHNT and YYREEE (reference sequence). The CDR3 DNA follows: TGTGCCAGCAGCTTGGAAGGGACAGGGGTTGGCTACACCTTC. It is translated as CASSLEGTGVGYTF.

DNA of the CDR3: TGTGCCAGCAGTTTTGCGGGGGCTTCCTACGAGCAGTACTTC. Translated: CASSFAGASYEQYF. This chain links TRBV2 with TRBJ2-7; D may be TRBD2 (7 bases). This CDR3 has 14 residues. Trimming left V 5 bases short and J 1 base short, with 12 bases between. Germline V CDR1 and CDR2: SNHLY, FYNNEI.

This clone was recorded only once. This rearrangement joins TRBV28 to TRBJ2-1, with a possible D match to TRBD1 (6 bases). Between the trimmed V and J ends, which lost 6 bases and 2 bases, there was a span of 8 bases. CDR3 length: 13 residues. Germline V CDR1 and CDR2: MDHEN, SYDVKM. CDR3 loop: CASRTGTYNEQFF. CDR3 nucleotide sequence: TGTGCCAGCAGGACAGGCACCTACAATGAGCAGTTCTTC. Using reference TRBV28 and TRBJ2-1 for the parts outside the CDR3, the full variable domain is DVKVTQSSRYLVKRTGEKVFLECVQDMDHENMFWYRQDPGLGLRLIYFSYDVKMKEKGDIPEGYSVSREKKERFSLILESASTNQTSMYLCASRTGTYNEQFFGPGTRLTVL.

The chain recombines TRBV28 with TRBJ1-4; no clear D. V lost 3 bases and J 5 bases, leaving 10 bases between the germline ends. Germline values: CDR1 MDHEN, CDR2 SYDVKM. The CDR3 is 14 residues long. The CDR3 reads CASSFPGLNEKLFF. Written as DNA, the CDR3 is TGTGCCAGCAGTTTCCCCGGGCTGAATGAAAAACTGTTTTTT.

This clone occurred a few times. The chain links TRBV6-5 to TRBJ2-5, with TRBD2 matching 10 bases. CDR3 length equals 13 residues. The germline gives CDR1 MNHEY, CDR2 SVGAGI. V trimming: 6 bases; J trimming: 4 bases; junction bases outside the gene matches: 2. This chain's CDR3 is CASRGLALETQYF. The DNA of the CDR3 is TGTGCCAGCAGGGGACTAGCGTTAGAGACCCAGTACTTC.

This clone has just one count. The gene calls are TRBV4-3 and TRBJ1-3; D is uncertain. CDR1 is LGHNA, CDR2 YSLEER, per germline. CDR3 length equals 15 residues. V was trimmed by 4 bases and J by 4 bases, leaving 14 bases between them. CDR3 loop: CASSPPSVEGNTIYF. The CDR3 coding sequence is TGCGCCAGCAGCCCGCCGTCCGTGGAGGGAAACACCATATATTTT.

This chain uses TRBV5-1 with TRBJ2-5; a weak D match, TRBD1 (6 bases). Trimming cost V 4 bases and J 4 bases, with 11 bases left between them. Germline-derived CDR1 and CDR2 are SGHRS and YFSETQ. The CDR3 totals 13 residues. This CDR3 is CASSQRGGETQYF. CDR3 nucleotide sequence: TGCGCCAGCAGCCAACGAGGGGGAGAGACCCAGTACTTC.

The chain employs TRBV2 and TRBJ1-5; TRBD1 matches 8 bases. V trimming: 6 bases; J trimming: 11 bases; junction bases outside the gene matches: 9. Germline CDR1 and CDR2: SNHLY and FYNNEI. The CDR3 is 13 amino acids. CDR3 in DNA: TGTGCCAGCAGATACGACAGGGGAGGGGCCCAGCATTTT. Amino acid sequence: CASRYDRGGAQHF.

This chain joins TRBV11-2 and TRBJ1-4; D is ambiguous. This CDR3 spans 14 amino acids. V dropped 1 base and J dropped 2 bases, with 5 bases sitting between them. Germline V lookup: CDR1 SGHAT, CDR2 FQNNGV. This CDR3 is CASSLGPTNEKLFF. The CDR3 coding sequence is TGTGCCAGCAGCTTAGGCCCCACTAATGAAAAACTGTTTTTT.